The 31 T cell receptor beta chains presented below share a single source sample, sequenced in a study of T-cell memory formation after mild COVID-19. TCRdb re-called the 5' RACE reads with MiXCR, one entry per CDR3 protein. This table holds approximately 150,000 distinct CDR3 sequences, roughly a fifth found once. The sample taken for sequencing was PBMCs or a T cell subset sorted from them (not recorded which). These receptor sequences come from an adult woman who had mild COVID-19 (a few samples of this study predate the infection). Cell type and time point are not known.

V is TRBV2 and J is TRBJ2-3; D possibly corresponds to TRBD2 (5 bases). CDR3 length equals 14 residues. V gave up 10 bases and J gave up 1 base, with 15 bases separating them. Germline CDR1 is SNHLY and CDR2 is FYNNEI. The CDR3 reads CANPTEAGTDTQYF. The CDR3 DNA is TGTGCCAACCCTACGGAGGCGGGCACAGATACGCAGTATTTT.

The chain couples TRBV5-6 to TRBJ2-5; the D gene is possibly TRBD2 (5 bases). This CDR3 spans 14 amino acids. V was pared by 0 bases and J by 5 bases, with 11 bases between. Per the germline V gene, CDR1 is SGHDT and CDR2 is YYEEEE. CDR3: CASSLGPTGETQYF. CDR3 nucleotides: TGTGCCAGCAGCTTGGGCCCGACGGGGGAGACCCAGTACTTC.

The chain joins TRBV12-3 or TRBV12-4 to TRBJ1-2; D not resolved. V lost 5 bases and J 2 bases, leaving 9 bases between the germline ends. This CDR3 has 13 amino acids. CDR3 DNA sequence: TGTGCCAGCAGTCGGAGGCGGAACTATGGCTACACCTTC. Amino acid sequence: CASSRRRNYGYTF.

This clonotype has just a few counts. The chain links TRBV5-6 to TRBJ2-6; D gene uncertain. Between the trimmed V and J ends, which lost 2 bases and 4 bases, there was a span of 4 bases. CDR1 is SGHDT and CDR2 is YYEEEE in the germline V gene. This CDR3 comprises 13 residues. The CDR3 reads CASSFRGANVLTF. CDR3 bases: TGTGCCAGCAGCTTTCGAGGGGCCAACGTCCTGACTTTC.

This clonotype was found many times. V is TRBV19 and J is TRBJ2-7, with 8 bases that match TRBD1. Germline assignment: CDR1 LNHDA and CDR2 SQIVND (reference sequence). V dropped 6 bases and J dropped 6; count of bases not matched to a gene: 1. This CDR3 spans 11 amino acids. CDR3 amino acids: CASSDRGEQYF. The CDR3 DNA is TGTGCCAGTAGCGACAGGGGCGAGCAGTACTTC.

The sample holds a few counts of this clonotype. The chain employs TRBV7-9 and TRBJ1-4, with TRBD1 as a possible D gene (5 bases). CDR3 length: 12 amino acids. CDR1 and CDR2 from the germline V gene are SEHNR and FQNEAQ (reference sequence). Trimming pared 6 bases from V and 7 bases from J, leaving 9 bases between. CDR3 region: CASSSRAEKLFF. In DNA, the CDR3 is TGTGCCAGCAGTTCCAGGGCTGAAAAACTGTTTTTT.

This clonotype was seen a handful of times. The chain carries TRBV18 and TRBJ1-1; no definite D call. V lost 6 bases to trimming and J lost 5 bases, with 7 bases between them. The CDR3 is made up of 11 amino acids. CDR1 KGHSH and CDR2 LQKENI come from the germline V gene. This CDR3 is CASSPETEAFF. CDR3 DNA sequence: TGTGCCAGCTCCCCGGAAACTGAAGCTTTCTTT.

The CDR3 sequence: CAWSVPGGTGFEQYF. In nucleotides, the CDR3 is TGTGCCTGGAGTGTACCGGGGGGGACAGGGTTCGAGCAGTACTTC. The chain combines TRBV30 with TRBJ2-7; possibly TRBD1 for D (9 bases). The germline V gene encodes CDR1 GTSNPN and CDR2 SVGIG (reference sequence). This CDR3 is built from 15 residues. Trimming cost V 0 bases and J 6 bases, with 18 bases left between them.

This chain uses TRBV7-6 with TRBJ1-1; D may be TRBD1 (6 bases). Per germline, CDR1 SGHVS and CDR2 FNYEAQ. Between the trimmed V and J ends, which lost 5 bases and 10 bases, there was a span of 17 bases. The CDR3 sequence is 13 residues long. CDR3 in DNA: TGTGCCAGCAGCCCCTCAAGGTCAGGGGCAGCTTTCTTT. It codes for CASSPSRSGAAFF.

This clonotype was picked up a small number of times. The chain's CDR3 is CAWSVGKTEAFF. In DNA, the CDR3 is TGTGCCTGGAGTGTAGGGAAAACTGAAGCTTTCTTT. The chain combines TRBV30 with TRBJ1-1; D gene ambiguous. The CDR3 spans 12 residues. V was clipped by 0 bases and J by 5 bases, with 7 bases between them. Germline CDR1 and CDR2: GTSNPN and SVGIG (reference sequence).

A word on this clonotype: One end of the junction does not line up with germline, which may come from a read error. The chain recombines TRBV29-1 with TRBJ2-7, with TRBD2 matching over 7 bases. The germline gives CDR1 SQVTM, CDR2 ANQGSEA. The CDR3 is made up of 12 amino acids. CDR3 DNA sequence: TGCAGCGTTGGTGGGACTAATTACGAGAAGTACTTC. The encoded protein is CSVGGTNYEKYF.

The chain employs TRBV6-6 and TRBJ2-1; 7 bases align to TRBD2. The ends lost 2 bases at V and 7 bases at J; junction bases unmatched: 8. CDR3 length: 15 residues. Germline lookup yields CDR1 MNHNY and CDR2 SVGAGI (reference sequence). The CDR3 loop is CASSYGPAGPNEQFF. In DNA, the CDR3 is TGTGCCAGCAGTTACGGGCCAGCGGGGCCTAATGAGCAGTTCTTC.

The V gene is TRBV20-1, the J gene TRBJ2-1; 12 nucleotides line up with TRBD2. The germline CDR1 and CDR2 sequences are DFQATT and SNEGSKA (reference sequence). This CDR3 contains 14 residues. Trimming took 5 bases from V and 8 from J; bases not matched to a gene: 7. In nucleotides, the CDR3 is TGCAGTGCTGGGACTAGCGGGCCCTGGGATGAGCAGTTCTTC. The encoded protein is CSAGTSGPWDEQFF.

The V call is TRBV29-1, the J call TRBJ2-1, with a possible D match to TRBD2 (6 bases). Between the trimmed V and J ends, which lost 3 bases and 9 bases, there was a span of 12 bases. Germline loops: CDR1 SQVTM, CDR2 ANQGSEA. The CDR3 covers 12 residues. CDR3 in amino acids: CSVDGTVSEQFF. In nucleotides, the CDR3 is TGCAGCGTTGACGGGACTGTCAGTGAGCAGTTCTTC.

This clonotype turned up a few times. This chain uses TRBV20-1 with TRBJ1-5, with 8 bases that match TRBD1. V gave up 5 bases and J gave up 7 bases; unmatched junction bases: 7. Germline V lookup: CDR1 DFQATT, CDR2 SNEGSKA (reference sequence). This CDR3 is 13 amino acids long. CDR3 residues: CSAPTGAGQPQHF. The CDR3 DNA reads as TGCAGTGCTCCGACAGGGGCAGGGCAGCCCCAGCATTTT.

There are a few counts of this clonotype. The chain is built from TRBV5-1 and TRBJ2-6; possible D gene TRBD1, 5 bases. Trimming took 1 base from V and 0 from J, leaving 11 bases between them. Per germline, CDR1 SGHRS and CDR2 YFSETQ. The CDR3 covers 17 residues. The CDR3 bases are TGCGCCAGCAGCTTGATGACAGATGGCTCTGGGGCCAACGTCCTGACTTTC. Amino acids: CASSLMTDGSGANVLTF.

The chain couples TRBV4-1 to TRBJ2-3; tentatively, D is TRBD1 (6 bases). The V end was cut by 4 bases, the J end by 2 bases, with 10 bases between. This CDR3 is built from 14 residues. CDR1 is MGHRA, CDR2 YSYEKL, per germline. CDR3 sequence (DNA): TGCGCCAGCAGCCCCGGACAGTACACAGATACGCAGTATTTT. As protein: CASSPGQYTDTQYF.

This chain joins TRBV4-1 and TRBJ1-1, with D unresolved. The V and J ends lost 7 bases and 1 base respectively, with 10 bases between them. Germline V gene sequence: CDR1 MGHRA, CDR2 YSYEKL. The CDR3 consists of 13 residues. The CDR3 protein is CASKVLENTEAFF. CDR3 DNA sequence: TGCGCCAGCAAGGTATTGGAGAACACTGAAGCTTTCTTT.

This sequence joins TRBV12-3 or TRBV12-4 and TRBJ2-4, with D maybe TRBD2 (7 bases). CDR3 length: 15 residues. V lost 5 bases and J lost 3, with 14 bases in between. CDR3 sequence (DNA): TGTGCCAGCAGTCTATCAGGGGAGGGCAAAAACATTCAGTACTTC. This sequence encodes CASSLSGEGKNIQYF.

The rearrangement joins TRBV29-1 to TRBJ2-1; D may correspond to TRBD1 or TRBD2 (5 bases each). CDR1 SQVTM and CDR2 ANQGSEA come from the germline V gene. The CDR3 runs 13 residues. Trimming left V 7 bases short and J 5 bases short, with 15 bases between. The CDR3 coding sequence is TGCAGCGCCTCCCGTGGGGGAGACAATGAGCAGTTCTTC. Protein product: CSASRGGDNEQFF.

The V call is TRBV12-3 or TRBV12-4, the J call TRBJ2-1; 7 bases map to TRBD2. V was pared by 1 base and J by 0 bases, with 0 bases of the junction left unmatched. There are 15 residues in the CDR3. The CDR3 DNA reads as TGTGCCAGCAGTTTAGGGACTAGCTCCTACAATGAGCAGTTCTTC. Its protein is CASSLGTSSYNEQFF.

This clonotype was recorded at least ten times. The V call is TRBV29-1, the J call TRBJ2-1; TRBD2 might be the D (5 bases). Germline V gene lookup returns CDR1 SQVTM and CDR2 ANQGSEA. Trimming pared 5 bases from V and 10 bases from J, leaving 12 bases between. CDR3 size: 11 residues. CDR3 bases: TGCAGCGTTTCGAGAAGCGGAGAGCAGTTCTTC. Protein sequence: CSVSRSGEQFF.

The chain carries TRBV2 and TRBJ2-2; tentative D call: TRBD1 (5 bases). Trimming stripped 4 bases from V and 1 base from J, with 10 bases between. The CDR3 contains 15 residues. Germline CDR1 and CDR2: SNHLY and FYNNEI. The CDR3 sequence is CASSGAGQNTGELFF. CDR3 coding DNA: TGTGCCAGCAGTGGGGCCGGACAGAACACCGGGGAGCTGTTTTTT. Full variable domain (remainder filled in from reference TRBV2 and TRBJ2-2): EPEVTQTPSHQVTQMGQEVILRCVPISNHLYFYWYRQILGQKVEFLVSFYNNEISEKSEIFDDQFSVERPDGSNFTLKIRSTKLEDSAMYFCASSGAGQNTGELFFGEGSRLTVL.

This chain connects TRBV5-6 to TRBJ2-1; D unresolved. The CDR3 extends over 13 amino acids. From germline, CDR1 is SGHDT and CDR2 YYEEEE. V was clipped by 3 bases and J by 7 bases, with 11 bases between them. Here the CDR3 reads CASSWTGPNEQFF. Written as DNA, the CDR3 is TGTGCCAGCAGCTGGACCGGACCGAATGAGCAGTTCTTC.

This clonotype occurred a few times. The chain has TRBV24-1 and TRBJ2-7; D uncertain. The germline gives CDR1 KGHDR, CDR2 SFDVKD. The CDR3 runs 15 residues. V was clipped by 2 bases and J by 1 base, with 11 bases between them. The CDR3 DNA reads TGTGCCACCAGTGATTCGACCGGGCTTTCCTACGAGCAGTACTTC. Residues: CATSDSTGLSYEQYF.

This clonotype occurred many times. V is TRBV9 and J is TRBJ2-1; D is possibly TRBD1 (6 bases). From germline, CDR1 is SGDLS and CDR2 YYNGEE. V was cut by 0 bases and J by 7 bases, with 14 bases left in between. There are 15 residues in the CDR3. CDR3 bases: TGTGCCAGCAGCGTAGGTACAATCACAGGGAATGAGCAGTTCTTC. Amino acid sequence: CASSVGTITGNEQFF.

The V and J genes are TRBV6-1 and TRBJ1-2; TRBD1 matches 8 bases. The V and J ends lost 4 bases and 4 bases, in that order; junction bases with no gene match: 5. CDR3 length: 14 amino acids. Germline V CDR1 and CDR2: MNHNS, SASEGT. CDR3 in amino acids: CASSADRAVYGYTF. CDR3 nucleotide sequence: TGTGCCAGCAGTGCGGACAGGGCCGTCTATGGCTACACCTTC.

The genes are TRBV30 and TRBJ2-5; a possible D gene is TRBD1 (5 bases). Germline lookup yields CDR1 GTSNPN and CDR2 SVGIG (reference sequence). The CDR3 runs to 12 residues. V lost 2 bases to trimming and J lost 6 bases, with 10 bases between them. The CDR3: CAWSPTDKTQYF. The CDR3 nucleotides read TGTGCCTGGAGTCCGACAGACAAGACCCAGTACTTC. The full variable domain, with the rest looked up from reference TRBV30 and TRBJ2-5, is SQTIHQWPATLVQPVGSPLSLECTVEGTSNPNLYWYRQAAGRGLQLLFYSVGIGQISSEVPQNLSASRPQDRQFILSSKKLLLSDSGFYLCAWSPTDKTQYFGPGTRLLVL.

This clonotype was found a few times. This chain connects TRBV7-2 to TRBJ2-2; TRBD2 might be the D (6 bases). Trimming removed 2 bases at V and 11 bases at J, with 15 bases between. The CDR3 is 14 residues long. CDR1 is SGHTA, CDR2 FQGNSA, per germline. The CDR3, as DNA: TGTGCCAGCAGCTTAACCAGGAGGGCGCGAGAGCTGTTTTTT. Translated, it gives CASSLTRRARELFF.

This clonotype has a handful of counts. J is TRBJ2-7 and V is TRBV2; TRBD1 might be the D (5 bases). This CDR3 is 15 amino acids long. The germline V and J ends were trimmed by 6 bases and 5 bases, with 20 bases remaining between them. The germline gives CDR1 SNHLY, CDR2 FYNNEI. CDR3 sequence reads: CASSVQTKGVHEQYF. The CDR3 DNA reads as TGTGCCAGCAGCGTTCAAACAAAAGGGGTCCACGAGCAGTACTTC.

The V and J genes are TRBV11-1 and TRBJ2-1, with 7 bases aligning to TRBD1. V shed 4 bases, J shed 9 bases, and the junction held 12 bases outside the gene matches. The length of the CDR3 is 15 residues. The germline V gene encodes CDR1 SGHAT and CDR2 FQDESV (reference sequence). The CDR3 nucleotides are TGTGCCAGCAGCTCCCCCGGGACAGCACAACGTGAGCAGTTCTTC. It encodes CASSSPGTAQREQFF.